This T cell receptor beta chain was recorded in a study of cytomegalovirus exposure and HLA in healthy donors. For the study at large: Tens of millions of unique TCRs from HLA-typed donors made up an early data release. Study-wide results and limits: Among TCR beta chains, those listed as cytomegalovirus-associated numbered approximately 150.

For this clone: Antigen unknown.

From germline, CDR1 is MDHEN and CDR2 SYDVKM. Trimming took 6 bases from V and 0 from J, leaving 12 bases between them. The CDR3 totals 15 residues. Donors sampled were nominally healthy, though unrecorded immune exposures were likely. 13 Jbeta primers and 60 Vbeta primers were used for the PCR. TCRdb's table, derived via immunoSEQ multiplex PCR, lists solely in-frame clones and lacks some. Of 95,000 to 110,000 clones in the sample, over 75% are singletons; the top ten hold approximately 2%. The clonotype was recovered from a man between 25 and 39 years old in good health and CMV-seronegative. The chain is built from TRBV28 and TRBJ1-5, with D possibly being TRBD1 (5 bases). The sequencing input was PBMCs. CDR3 sequence (DNA): TGTGCCAGCAGGCGGGGACGGATTAGCAATCAGCCCCAGCATTTT. Amino acids: CASRRGRISNQPQHF.